Presented here are 18 T cell receptor beta chains from one specimen sequenced in a study of T cell repertoires in cytomegalovirus infection. MiXCR was run by TCRdb on the reads, yielding one entry per CDR3 protein. Of under 250,000 distinct CDR3 sequences in the sample, about 12% are singletons; the top ten hold around 1.6%. The sequenced sample consisted of PBMCs. Receptors were obtained from a human donor in good health (CMV status not recorded). Some clones in this sample may be carry-over from other donors' samples.

This clonotype has more than one count but fewer than ten. The chain combines TRBV28 with TRBJ1-1, with 7 nucleotides matching TRBD1. Losses at the gene ends were 6 bases for V and 0 bases for J; bases not matched to a gene: 10. CDR1 MDHEN and CDR2 SYDVKM come from the germline V gene. The CDR3 loop spans 16 amino acids. CDR3 in DNA: TGTGCCAGCAGGACGGGGGACAGAGCCATGAACACTGAAGCTTTCTTT. Translation gives CASRTGDRAMNTEAFF.

In its sample, this clonotype was seen many times. J is TRBJ2-2 and V is TRBV7-2; 11 bases are shared with TRBD2. CDR3 length equals 15 residues. In germline, CDR1 is SGHTA, CDR2 FQGNSA. After removal of 5 bases from V and 6 bases from J, the junction contained 5 bases not matched to a gene. CDR3 sequence reads: CASSISGRASGELFF. CDR3 nucleotide sequence: TGTGCCAGCAGCATTAGCGGGAGGGCCTCCGGGGAGCTGTTTTTT.

The genes are TRBV7-7 and TRBJ2-5; 14 bases agree with TRBD2. Unmatched junction bases numbered 3, after V lost 3 bases and J lost 0 bases. Per the germline V gene, CDR1 is SSHAT and CDR2 is FNYEAQ (reference sequence). The CDR3 contains 17 residues. CDR3 sequence (DNA): TGTGCCAGCAGCTTTGGACTAGCGGGGGGCTACCAAGAGACCCAGTACTTC. Amino acid sequence: CASSFGLAGGYQETQYF.

There are many counts of this clonotype. This chain links TRBV12-3 or TRBV12-4 with TRBJ1-2, with D possibly matching TRBD1 (5 bases). The CDR3 runs to 14 residues. V was pared by 5 bases and J by 3 bases, with 13 bases between. CDR3 bases: TGTGCCAGCAGTCTCACAGGAGCGGACTATGGCTACACCTTC. Protein sequence: CASSLTGADYGYTF.

This clonotype has only a few counts. This rearrangement joins TRBV15 to TRBJ2-7, with D uncertain. Germline lookup yields CDR1 LNHNV and CDR2 YYDKDF (reference sequence). V shed 6 bases and J shed 5 bases, with 17 bases lying between them. This CDR3 has 14 amino acids. CDR3 protein: CATSLHVATDEQYF. CDR3 in DNA: TGTGCCACCAGTCTACATGTGGCAACTGACGAGCAGTACTTC.

This clonotype was detected many times. This chain links TRBV7-2 with TRBJ2-2; possibly TRBD1 or TRBD2 for D (5 bases each). This CDR3 comprises 16 residues. V dropped 5 bases and J dropped 0 bases, with 13 bases sitting between them. Germline-derived CDR1 and CDR2 are SGHTA and FQGNSA. The CDR3 nucleotides read TGTGCCAGCAGCCCAAGGGGCGGGTCGAACACCGGGGAGCTGTTTTTT. Amino acids: CASSPRGGSNTGELFF.

This sequence joins TRBV28 and TRBJ1-1, with D uncertain. The germline V gene encodes CDR1 MDHEN and CDR2 SYDVKM. V lost 6 bases and J 0 bases, leaving 11 bases between the germline ends. CDR3 length equals 14 residues. The CDR3 DNA follows: TGTGCCAGCAGGGCGACACGGGTGAACACTGAAGCTTTCTTT. Protein sequence: CASRATRVNTEAFF.

A few counts support this clonotype. The V and J genes are TRBV11-2 and TRBJ2-7; TRBD1 matches 11 bases. Looked up from germline, CDR1 is SGHAT and CDR2 is FQNNGV. J lost 5 bases, V lost 3 bases, and 9 bases had no gene match. The CDR3 loop spans 16 amino acids. The CDR3 here is CASSFGTGTGGNEQYF. The DNA of the CDR3 is TGTGCCAGCAGCTTCGGTACGGGGACAGGGGGAAACGAGCAGTACTTC.

Ten or more counts support this clonotype. This chain uses TRBV6-2 or TRBV6-3 with TRBJ2-7; possibly TRBD2 for D (6 bases). Trimming left V 7 bases short and J 2 bases short, with 18 bases between. The CDR3 loop spans 15 amino acids. CDR1 and CDR2 from the germline V gene are MNHEY and SVGEGT. CDR3 amino acids: CASNQPRGKAYEQYF. The CDR3 DNA reads TGTGCCAGCAACCAACCCCGGGGGAAGGCCTACGAGCAGTACTTC.

This clonotype came up many times. The chain carries TRBV10-3 and TRBJ2-5; weak D call: TRBD2 (6 bases). Per germline, CDR1 ENHRY and CDR2 SYGVKD. V was pared by 5 bases and J by 7 bases, with 17 bases between. This CDR3 contains 14 residues. The CDR3 region is CAISTDHLGGTQYF. The CDR3 nucleotides are TGTGCCATCAGTACGGACCACCTCGGGGGGACCCAGTACTTC.

This clonotype occurred a few times. CDR3 bases: TGTGCCAGCAGTTTTAAGGGTAACACTGAAGCTTTCTTT. Its protein is CASSFKGNTEAFF. The chain couples TRBV12-3 or TRBV12-4 to TRBJ1-1; D gene ambiguous. This CDR3 is 13 amino acids long. V lost 3 bases, J lost 2 bases, and 7 bases lay in between.

V and J are TRBV19 and TRBJ2-7; TRBD1 matches at 8 bases. Germline lookup yields CDR1 LNHDA and CDR2 SQIVND (reference sequence). This CDR3 has 14 amino acids. The V and J ends lost 5 bases and 5 bases, in that order; junction bases with no gene match: 8. The CDR3 protein is CASSGTGGLNEQYF. Written as DNA, the CDR3 is TGTGCCAGTAGTGGCACAGGGGGTCTCAACGAGCAGTACTTC.

V is TRBV19 and J is TRBJ2-1, with 8 bases fitting TRBD1. There are 15 residues in the CDR3. Unmatched junction bases numbered 15, after V lost 11 bases and J lost 6 bases. CDR1 is LNHDA, CDR2 SQIVND, per germline (reference sequence). CDR3 sequence (DNA): TGTGCCTCCCAGTCCCAGGGGGCTATGGTCAATGAGCAGTTCTTC. It encodes CASQSQGAMVNEQFF.

This clonotype was seen a few times. The chain couples TRBV5-1 to TRBJ2-7, with 14 bases matching TRBD2. Germline V gives CDR1 SGHRS, CDR2 YFSETQ. This CDR3 comprises 16 residues. V shed 4 bases, J shed 6 bases, and the junction held 9 bases outside the gene matches. CDR3 residues: CASSEGLAGVGFEQYF. Here the CDR3 DNA reads TGCGCCAGCAGCGAGGGACTAGCGGGAGTTGGGTTCGAGCAGTACTTC.

Many counts were recorded for this clonotype. The CDR3 region has the DNA TGTGCCAGCAGTTTATTGAATACGCAGTATTTT. Translating gives CASSLLNTQYF. V gene TRBV12-3 or TRBV12-4 combines with J gene TRBJ2-3; D gene uncertain. The CDR3 extends over 11 amino acids. V dropped 2 bases and J dropped 7 bases, with 4 bases sitting between them.

This clonotype was seen many times. V is TRBV6-2 or TRBV6-3 and J is TRBJ2-7, with a tentative D call TRBD2 (6 bases). The V end was cut by 8 bases, the J end by 2 bases, with 16 bases between. CDR1 and CDR2 (germline): MNHEY, SVGEGT. CDR3 length equals 14 residues. The CDR3 DNA follows: TGTGCCAGCCCCTCGGGACTTTATACCTACGAGCAGTACTTC. Protein product: CASPSGLYTYEQYF.

The chain joins TRBV29-1 to TRBJ1-3; TRBD1 is a possible D gene (6 bases). The V end lost 6 bases, the J end lost 4 bases, and 16 bases lay between the germline ends. The CDR3 is made up of 14 amino acids. Germline CDR1 is SQVTM and CDR2 is ANQGSEA. The CDR3 here is CSVALTGTGNTIYF. CDR3 bases: TGCAGCGTGGCCCTAACAGGGACGGGAAACACCATATATTTT.

This rearrangement joins TRBV19 to TRBJ2-5; the D call may be TRBD1 or TRBD2 (5 bases each). The germline CDR1 and CDR2 sequences are LNHDA and SQIVND (reference sequence). This CDR3 has 16 residues. V dropped 9 bases and J dropped 2 bases, with 22 bases sitting between them. Here the CDR3 reads CASSGAGAVTQETQYF. Written as DNA, the CDR3 is TGTGCCAGCAGTGGAGCCGGGGCAGTCACTCAAGAGACCCAGTACTTC.